This TCR beta chain was profiled in a study of blood T cell repertoires in COVID-19. Study-wide context: Whether acute or convalescent, the COVID-19 samples came from the United States, Italy and Spain.

Generated by immunoSEQ multiplex PCR, the TCRdb table keeps only in-frame clones and is missing some. The sample gives around 100,000 clones, about 87% of which show up once; about an eighth is in the top ten. The CDR3 extends over 15 amino acids. After removal of 5 bases from V and 1 base from J, the junction contained 7 bases not matched to a gene. CDR1 is LNHDA and CDR2 is SQIVND in the germline V gene (reference sequence). The chain is built from TRBV19 and TRBJ1-1; 7 positions agree with TRBD1. The specimen was peripheral blood. The TCR comes from a human donor in a cohort sampled during active or convalescent COVID-19. The CDR3 nucleotides are TGTGCCAGTAGTCCCGGGAGGGGGCGGAACACTGAAGCTTTCTTT. As protein: CASSPGRGRNTEAFF.